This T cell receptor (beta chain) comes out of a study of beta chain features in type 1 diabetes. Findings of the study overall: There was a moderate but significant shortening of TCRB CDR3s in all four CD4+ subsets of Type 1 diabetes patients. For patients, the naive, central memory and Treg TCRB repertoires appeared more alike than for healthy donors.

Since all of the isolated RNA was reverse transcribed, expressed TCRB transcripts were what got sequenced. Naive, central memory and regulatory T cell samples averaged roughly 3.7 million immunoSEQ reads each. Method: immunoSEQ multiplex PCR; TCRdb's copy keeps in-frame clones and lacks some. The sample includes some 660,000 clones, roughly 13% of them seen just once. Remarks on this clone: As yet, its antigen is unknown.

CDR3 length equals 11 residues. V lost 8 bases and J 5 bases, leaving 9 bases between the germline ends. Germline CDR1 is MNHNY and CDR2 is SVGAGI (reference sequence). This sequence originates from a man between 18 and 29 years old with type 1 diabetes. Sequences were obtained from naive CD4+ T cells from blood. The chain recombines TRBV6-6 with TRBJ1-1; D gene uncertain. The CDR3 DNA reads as TGTGCCAGCGGCTGGGAGACTGAAGCTTTCTTT. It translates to CASGWETEAFF.